These 14 T cell receptor beta chains share one sample of origin, sequenced in a study of cytomegalovirus exposure and HLA in healthy donors. The PCR was carried out with 60 Vbeta primers and 13 Jbeta primers. TCRdb keeps only in-frame clones here, not all; method: immunoSEQ multiplex PCR. The repertoire holds 140,000 to 150,000 clones, 61% seen once, with roughly 1.8% in the top ten. Specimen: PBMCs. The receptor source for this set is a male donor in good health and CMV-seronegative.

The chain joins TRBV19 to TRBJ1-1; weak D call: TRBD1 (6 bases). The CDR3 contains 13 residues. V lost 4 bases to trimming and J lost 5 bases, with 11 bases between them. CDR1 and CDR2 from the germline V gene are LNHDA and SQIVND (reference sequence). The CDR3 region has the DNA TGTGCCAGTAGTACGGTAACAGGGACTGAAGCTTTCTTT. The encoded protein is CASSTVTGTEAFF.

In its sample, this clone was seen a few times. V gene TRBV7-9 combines with J gene TRBJ2-5; D is perhaps TRBD2 (6 bases). Germline V lookup: CDR1 SEHNR, CDR2 FQNEAQ (reference sequence). The V end was cut by 5 bases, the J end by 2 bases, with 21 bases between. The CDR3 loop spans 17 amino acids. The CDR3 DNA reads TGTGCCAGCAGCCCCCCCGCGGGGCGACCGTCTCAAGAGACCCAGTACTTC. It encodes CASSPPAGRPSQETQYF.

This clone was detected only a few times. The rearrangement links TRBV28 to TRBJ2-5, with TRBD1 matching 7 bases. This CDR3 has 15 amino acids. With V trimmed by 1 base and J by 2 bases, 4 bases remained unmatched. CDR1 MDHEN and CDR2 SYDVKM come from the germline V gene. CDR3 protein: CASSLLSDRQETQYF. The CDR3 nucleotides are TGTGCCAGCAGTTTATTATCGGACAGGCAAGAGACCCAGTACTTC. Filled out from reference TRBV28 and TRBJ2-5, the complete variable domain reads DVKVTQSSRYLVKRTGEKVFLECVQDMDHENMFWYRQDPGLGLRLIYFSYDVKMKEKGDIPEGYSVSREKKERFSLILESASTNQTSMYLCASSLLSDRQETQYFGPGTRLLVL.

This chain uses TRBV6-5 with TRBJ2-7; tentatively, D is TRBD2 (5 bases). The germline V gene has CDR1 MNHEY and CDR2 SVGAGI. V was trimmed by 0 bases and J by 4 bases, leaving 13 bases between them. The CDR3 runs 15 residues. CDR3 in amino acids: CASSYSSNGVYEQYF. CDR3 bases: TGTGCCAGCAGTTACTCGAGTAACGGGGTATACGAGCAGTACTTC.

This chain uses TRBV29-1 with TRBJ2-7, with 12 nucleotides matching TRBD2. Germline CDR1 is SQVTM and CDR2 is ANQGSEA. This CDR3 has 13 amino acids. Germline trimming cut 5 bases from V and 5 bases from J; bases unmatched to any gene: 4. The CDR3 region is CSVFLAGGNEQYF. The DNA for the CDR3 is TGCAGCGTTTTCCTAGCGGGGGGGAACGAGCAGTACTTC.

The chain has TRBV27 and TRBJ1-1; 7 bases fit TRBD1. V shed 0 bases and J 7 bases; nucleotides not matched to a gene: 2. The CDR3 length is 13 residues. Germline CDR1 and CDR2: MNHEY and SMNVEV (reference sequence). The CDR3 protein is CASSLSWTGEAFF. The CDR3 nucleotides are TGTGCCAGCAGTTTATCGTGGACAGGTGAAGCTTTCTTT.

The J gene is TRBJ2-7, the V gene TRBV14; 10 bases fit TRBD2. The CDR3 contains 16 residues. Germline values: CDR1 SGHDN, CDR2 FVKESK. V lost 0 bases to trimming and J lost 1 base; unmatched junction nucleotides: 3. This CDR3 is CASSQDASGGSYEQYF. CDR3 nucleotide sequence: TGTGCCAGCAGCCAAGACGCTAGCGGGGGTTCCTACGAGCAGTACTTC.

J is TRBJ1-5 and V is TRBV10-3, with 7 bases identical to TRBD1. V gave up 9 bases and J gave up 5 bases; unmatched junction bases: 7. Germline V gene data show CDR1 as ENHRY and CDR2 as SYGVKD. The CDR3 totals 13 residues. CDR3 sequence reads: CAISGGTDQPQHF. In nucleotides, the CDR3 is TGTGCCATTTCAGGGGGGACAGATCAGCCCCAGCATTTT.

The chain carries TRBV10-3 and TRBJ1-1; D remains unclear. Germline lookup yields CDR1 ENHRY and CDR2 SYGVKD. Trimming took 5 bases from V and 4 from J, leaving 11 bases between them. The CDR3 has 13 amino acids. The CDR3 here is CAISLVEGTEAFF. CDR3 DNA sequence: TGTGCCATCAGTCTTGTAGAGGGCACTGAAGCTTTCTTT.

The V call is TRBV7-9, the J call TRBJ2-5; D uncertain. The CDR3 runs to 14 residues. The V and J ends lost 1 base and 0 bases respectively, with 6 bases between them. CDR1 and CDR2 (germline): SEHNR, FQNEAQ (reference sequence). The CDR3: CASSLEDNQETQYF. CDR3 nucleotides: TGTGCCAGCAGCTTAGAAGACAACCAAGAGACCCAGTACTTC.

The gene calls are TRBV14 and TRBJ2-7; D unclear. This CDR3 contains 12 residues. Germline V gene lookup returns CDR1 SGHDN and CDR2 FVKESK. Trimming left V 1 base short and J 12 bases short, with 13 bases between. DNA of the CDR3: TGTGCCAGCAGCCAAGTTGCAGGCCAATGGTACTTC. Residues: CASSQVAGQWYF.

This clone was seen more than once but under ten times. The chain uses TRBV6-1 and TRBJ1-5; D call uncertain. Germline CDR1 and CDR2: MNHNS and SASEGT. Trimming removed 3 bases from V and 0 bases from J, with 9 bases in between. The CDR3 has 15 amino acids. DNA for the CDR3: TGTGCCAGCAGTGAGTCCGTCTATAGCAATCAGCCCCAGCATTTT. Encoded protein: CASSESVYSNQPQHF.

This clone showed up just a few times. This sequence joins TRBV19 and TRBJ2-5, with 12 bases matching TRBD1. Trimming removed 1 base from V and 7 bases from J; junction bases left unmatched: 4. Germline lookup yields CDR1 LNHDA and CDR2 SQIVND (reference sequence). This CDR3 comprises 15 residues. CDR3 sequence reads: CASSIGDRGLGTQYF. The CDR3 bases are TGTGCCAGTAGTATAGGGGACAGGGGGCTTGGGACCCAGTACTTC.

The rearrangement uses TRBV5-4 and TRBJ2-7, with TRBD1 as a possible D gene (5 bases). Germline CDR1 SGHNT, CDR2 YYREEE (reference sequence). The CDR3 is 16 amino acids. V was shortened by 4 bases and J by 0 bases, with 17 bases between the two germline ends. This CDR3 reads CASSGAQGKVSYEQYF. The CDR3 nucleotides read TGTGCCAGCAGCGGTGCGCAGGGTAAGGTCTCCTACGAGCAGTACTTC.